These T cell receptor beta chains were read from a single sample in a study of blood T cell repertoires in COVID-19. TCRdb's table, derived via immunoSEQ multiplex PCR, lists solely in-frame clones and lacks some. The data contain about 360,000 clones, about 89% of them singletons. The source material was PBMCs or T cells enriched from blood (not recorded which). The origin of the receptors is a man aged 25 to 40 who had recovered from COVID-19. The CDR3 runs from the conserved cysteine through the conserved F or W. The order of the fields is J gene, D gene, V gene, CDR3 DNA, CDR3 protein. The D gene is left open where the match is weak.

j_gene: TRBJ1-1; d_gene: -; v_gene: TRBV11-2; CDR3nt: TGTGCCAGCAGCCAAAAAATGAACACTGAAGCTTTCTTT; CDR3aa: CASSQKMNTEAFF
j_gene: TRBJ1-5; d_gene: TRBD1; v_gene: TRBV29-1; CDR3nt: TGCAGCGTTGCCGGGACAGACCCCAATCAGCCCCAGCATTTT; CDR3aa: CSVAGTDPNQPQHF
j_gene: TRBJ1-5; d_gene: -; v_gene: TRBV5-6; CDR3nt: TGTGCCAGCAGCTTGTTCAGTCAGCCCCAGCATTTT; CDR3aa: CASSLFSQPQHF
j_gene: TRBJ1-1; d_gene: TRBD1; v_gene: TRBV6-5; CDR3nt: TGTGCCAGCACTCCTACCCGGGACAGGAACACTGAAGCTTTCTTT; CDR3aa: CASTPTRDRNTEAFF
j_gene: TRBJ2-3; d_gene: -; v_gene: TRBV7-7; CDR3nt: TGTGCTAGCAGCGCCGGTCTCGGAGGGACAGATACGCAGTATTTT; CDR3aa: CASSAGLGGTDTQYF
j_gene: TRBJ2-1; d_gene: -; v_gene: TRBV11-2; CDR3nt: TGTGCCAGCAGCTTATCCGGGGGGCACTCCTACAATGAGCAGTTCTTC; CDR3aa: CASSLSGGHSYNEQFF
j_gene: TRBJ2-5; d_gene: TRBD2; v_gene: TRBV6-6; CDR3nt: TGTGCCAGTCGATCTAGCGGGGGGTTGGAGACCCAGTACTTC; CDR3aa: CASRSSGGLETQYF
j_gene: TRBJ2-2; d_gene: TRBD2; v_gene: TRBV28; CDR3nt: TGTGCCAGCAGTAGACTAGCGGGGGGGTCCGGGGAGCTGTTTTTT; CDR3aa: CASSRLAGGSGELFF
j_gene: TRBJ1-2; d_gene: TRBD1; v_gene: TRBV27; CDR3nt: TGTGCCAGCAGTCCACGACAGGGAAGTAACTATGGCTACACCTTC; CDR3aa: CASSPRQGSNYGYTF
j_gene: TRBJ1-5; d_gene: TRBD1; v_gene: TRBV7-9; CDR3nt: TGTGCCAGCAGCCTTAGGACAGGGGACTTGGATTTT; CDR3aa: CASSLRTGDLDF
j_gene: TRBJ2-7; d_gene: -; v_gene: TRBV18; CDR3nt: TGTGCCAGCTCACGGGCCGGGAACTACGAGCAGTACTTC; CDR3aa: CASSRAGNYEQYF
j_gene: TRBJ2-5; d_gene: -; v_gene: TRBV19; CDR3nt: TGTGCCAGTAGTGAATACAGGACACCCTTGATAAAGACCCAGTACTTC; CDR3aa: CASSEYRTPLIKTQYF
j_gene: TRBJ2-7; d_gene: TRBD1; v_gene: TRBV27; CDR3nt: TGTGCCAGCAGTATGGGACAGGGGGCTTACGAGCAGTACTTC; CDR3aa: CASSMGQGAYEQYF
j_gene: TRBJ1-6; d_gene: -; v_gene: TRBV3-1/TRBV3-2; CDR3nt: TGTGCCAGCAGCTCCGTCCCTCGGGGGAATTCACCCCTCCACTTT; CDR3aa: CASSSVPRGNSPLHF
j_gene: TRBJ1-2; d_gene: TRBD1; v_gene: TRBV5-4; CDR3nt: TGTGCCAGCAGCTTGGGGAACCGACAGGGGAACTATGGCTACACCTTC; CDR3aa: CASSLGNRQGNYGYTF